Listed here are 9 T cell receptor beta chains from one sample, sequenced in a study of blood T cell repertoires in COVID-19. This table comes from immunoSEQ multiplex PCR, and its TCRdb copy is limited to in-frame clones, with some not included. The table shows around 250,000 clones, with around 90% occurring only once. Source material: PBMCs or T cells enriched from blood (not recorded which). These receptors were collected from a woman in her fifties or sixties who had recovered from COVID-19.

The chain couples TRBV27 to TRBJ2-7, with D possibly matching TRBD2 (6 bases). CDR1 and CDR2 from the germline V gene are MNHEY and SMNVEV (reference sequence). The CDR3 is 14 residues long. Trimming cost V 4 bases and J 1 base, with 11 bases left between them. CDR3 loop: CASSSSGLSYEQYF. Here the CDR3 DNA reads TGTGCCAGCAGTTCCTCGGGACTTTCCTACGAGCAGTACTTC.

The chain carries TRBV4-2 and TRBJ2-3, with a weak D call TRBD2 (6 bases). Germline V CDR1 and CDR2: LGHNA, YNFKEQ. Trimming stripped 4 bases from V and 0 bases from J, with 14 bases between. CDR3 length equals 16 residues. The CDR3 sequence is CASSLLAGSSTDTQYF. The CDR3 nucleotides are TGTGCCAGCAGCCTTCTTGCGGGATCTAGCACAGATACGCAGTATTTT.

In regard to this clone: The same CDR3 also results from other DNA sequences found in this sample. V is TRBV5-1 and J is TRBJ1-1; possible D gene TRBD1, 5 bases. Germline V lookup: CDR1 SGHRS, CDR2 YFSETQ. Deletions cut 4 bases from V and 4 bases from J, with 11 bases between. CDR3 length equals 13 residues. The CDR3 DNA follows: TGCGCCAGCAGCCGTGGGGGGTCCACTGAAGCTTTCTTT. It encodes CASSRGGSTEAFF.

This chain joins TRBV9 and TRBJ2-5, with TRBD1 matching 9 bases. V lost 4 bases and J lost 5; bases outside the gene matches: 15. This CDR3 region has 17 residues. CDR1 and CDR2 (germline): SGDLS, YYNGEE. The CDR3, as DNA: TGTGCCAGCAGCAGCGGGATAGAACAGGGGGCGTGGGAGACCCAGTACTTC. Residues: CASSSGIEQGAWETQYF.

This chain links TRBV18 with TRBJ2-2; D call uncertain. The germline V and J ends were trimmed by 1 base and 5 bases, with 11 bases remaining between them. The CDR3 spans 15 residues. Looked up from germline, CDR1 is KGHSH and CDR2 is LQKENI. The CDR3 DNA reads as TGTGCCAGCTCACCACATCCTCTTGAGACCGGGGAGCTGTTTTTT. Translating it yields CASSPHPLETGELFF.

The rearrangement links TRBV11-3 to TRBJ2-7, with a tentative D call TRBD2 (5 bases). Germline V CDR1 and CDR2: SGHNT, YENEEA. V was clipped by 5 bases and J by 7 bases, with 12 bases between them. This CDR3 comprises 12 residues. CDR3 coding DNA: TGTGCCAGCAGCCGTACCGGGGATGAGCAGTACTTC. Its translation: CASSRTGDEQYF. Complete variable domain (other parts from reference TRBV11-3 and TRBJ2-7): EAGVVQSPRYKIIEKKQPVAFWCNPISGHNTLYWYLQNLGQGPELLIRYENEEAVDDSQLPKDRFSAERLKGVDSTLKIQPAELGDSAVYLCASSRTGDEQYFGPGTRLTVT.

The chain joins TRBV19 to TRBJ2-3, with TRBD2 matching over 7 bases. CDR1 and CDR2 from the germline V gene are LNHDA and SQIVND (reference sequence). V lost 3 bases to trimming and J lost 2 bases; unmatched junction nucleotides: 5. The CDR3 consists of 15 residues. The CDR3 DNA follows: TGTGCCAGTAGTATTGGGGGACTAACCACAGATACGCAGTATTTT. Translated: CASSIGGLTTDTQYF.

There are a few counts of this clone. The chain joins TRBV6-5 to TRBJ1-3; TRBD1 might be the D (6 bases). The germline V gene encodes CDR1 MNHEY and CDR2 SVGAGI. Trimming took 4 bases from V and 4 from J, leaving 11 bases between them. The CDR3 is 14 residues long. This CDR3 reads CASSSGQKGNTIYF. The CDR3, as DNA: TGTGCCAGCAGTTCCGGACAGAAAGGAAACACCATATATTTT.

The chain joins TRBV11-3 to TRBJ2-2, with 9 bases matching TRBD2. Trimming at V came to 5 bases and at J to 7 bases, leaving 14 bases not matched to a gene. The CDR3 has 17 residues. Germline V gene lookup returns CDR1 SGHNT and CDR2 YENEEA. The CDR3 DNA reads as TGTGCCAGCAGCCCCCCGGGCGCGGGAGGGCCTCTCGGGGAGCTGTTTTTT. This sequence encodes CASSPPGAGGPLGELFF.